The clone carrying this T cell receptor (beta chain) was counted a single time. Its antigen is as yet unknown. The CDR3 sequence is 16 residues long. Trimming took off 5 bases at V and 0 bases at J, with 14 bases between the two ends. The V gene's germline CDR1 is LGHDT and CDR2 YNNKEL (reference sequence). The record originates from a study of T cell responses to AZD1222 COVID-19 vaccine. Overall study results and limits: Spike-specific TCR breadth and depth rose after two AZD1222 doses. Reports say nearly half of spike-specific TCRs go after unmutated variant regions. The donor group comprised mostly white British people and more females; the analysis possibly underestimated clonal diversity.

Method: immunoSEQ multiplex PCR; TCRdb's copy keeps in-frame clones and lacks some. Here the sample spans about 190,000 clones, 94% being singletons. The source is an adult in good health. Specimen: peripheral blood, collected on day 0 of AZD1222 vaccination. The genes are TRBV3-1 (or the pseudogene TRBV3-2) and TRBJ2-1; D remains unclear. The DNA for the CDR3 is TGTGCCAGCAGCTATAATACCCAGAGCTCCTACAATGAGCAGTTCTTC. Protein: CASSYNTQSSYNEQFF.